This record covers a single T cell receptor beta chain. Its antigen is unknown. V lost 8 bases and J lost 8; bases outside the gene matches: 14. The CDR3 length is 16 residues. CDR1 is MDHEN and CDR2 is SYDVKM in the germline V gene. This sample stems from a study of OX40 agonist ivuxolimab in advanced cancers. The protocol was immunoSEQ multiplex PCR, while the TCRdb copy is restricted to in-frame clones and leaves out a portion. The sample shows over 50,000 clones, around nine tenths of them seen only once. Study-level results: CD8+ T cells showed, on average, more clonal expansion than CD4+ cells. Low normalized clonal expansion also occurred in some nonresponding patients.

This sequence joins TRBV28 and TRBJ2-6; TRBD2 matches at 8 bases. The sample in question was CD4+ or CD8+ T cells sorted from blood, obtained in a trial of the OX40 agonist ivuxolimab. The receptor comes from an adult with an advanced solid tumor such as melanoma, head and neck, liver or kidney cancer. CDR3 DNA sequence: TGTGCCAGCCGGGAGGGAAAAAATAGAGGTACCAACGTCCTGACTTTC. It encodes CASREGKNRGTNVLTF. Based on the CDR3 plus reference TRBV28 and TRBJ2-6, the full variable domain is DVKVTQSSRYLVKRTGEKVFLECVQDMDHENMFWYRQDPGLGLRLIYFSYDVKMKEKGDIPEGYSVSREKKERFSLILESASTNQTSMYLCASREGKNRGTNVLTFGAGSRLTVL.